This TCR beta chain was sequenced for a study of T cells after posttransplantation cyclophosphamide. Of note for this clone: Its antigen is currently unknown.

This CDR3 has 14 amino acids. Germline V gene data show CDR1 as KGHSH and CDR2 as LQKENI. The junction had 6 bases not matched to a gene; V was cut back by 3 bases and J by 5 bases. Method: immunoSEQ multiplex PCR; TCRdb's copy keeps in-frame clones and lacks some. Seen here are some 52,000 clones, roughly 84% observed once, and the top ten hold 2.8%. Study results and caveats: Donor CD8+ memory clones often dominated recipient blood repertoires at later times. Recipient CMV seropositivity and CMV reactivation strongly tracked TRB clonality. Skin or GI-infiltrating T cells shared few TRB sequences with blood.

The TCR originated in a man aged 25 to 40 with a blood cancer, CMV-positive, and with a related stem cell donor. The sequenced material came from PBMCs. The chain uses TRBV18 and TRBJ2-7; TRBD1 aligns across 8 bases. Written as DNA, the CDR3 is TGTGCCAGCTCACCTCAAGCGACAGGGGACGAGCAGTACTTC. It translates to CASSPQATGDEQYF.